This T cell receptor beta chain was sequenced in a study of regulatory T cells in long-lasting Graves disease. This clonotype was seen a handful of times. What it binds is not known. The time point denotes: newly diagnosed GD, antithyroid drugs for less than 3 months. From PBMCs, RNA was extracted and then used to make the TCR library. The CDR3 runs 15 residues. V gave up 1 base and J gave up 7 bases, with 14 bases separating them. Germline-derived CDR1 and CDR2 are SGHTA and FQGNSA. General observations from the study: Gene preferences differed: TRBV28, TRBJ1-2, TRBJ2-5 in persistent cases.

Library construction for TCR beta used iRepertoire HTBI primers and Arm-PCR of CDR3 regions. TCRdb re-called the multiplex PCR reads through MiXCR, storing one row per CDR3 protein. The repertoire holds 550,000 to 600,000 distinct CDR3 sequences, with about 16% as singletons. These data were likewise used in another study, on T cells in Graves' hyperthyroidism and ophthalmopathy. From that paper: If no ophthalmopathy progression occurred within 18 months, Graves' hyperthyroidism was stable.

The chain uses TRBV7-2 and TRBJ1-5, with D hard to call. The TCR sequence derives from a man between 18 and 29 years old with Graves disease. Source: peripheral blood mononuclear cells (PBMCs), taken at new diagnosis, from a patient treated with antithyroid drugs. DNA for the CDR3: TGTGCCAGCAGCTTAGACGCGGCGGCGGGGCAGCCCCAGCATTTT. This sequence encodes CASSLDAAAGQPQHF.